The rows below give T cell receptor beta chains drawn from one sample of a study of technical replicates of blood from several donors. Sequencing used immunoSEQ multiplex PCR; TCRdb keeps in-frame clones, though not all of them. The sample has under 90,000 clones, around 97% seen once. The sample taken for sequencing was T cells isolated from PBMCs. Every receptor here comes from a human donor in good health. Both conserved end residues are part of each CDR3. The D gene is left open where the match is weak. Size tells how often a clone was seen (once, few, many) or the class of an expanded clone, and some rows leave it out.

CDR3 length: 17; D gene: -; J gene: TRBJ1-2; clone size: -; V gene: TRBV2; CDR3 DNA: TGTGCCAGCAGTGGGGGGGGGCCAGCGGTCCTTTACTATGGCTACACCTTC; CDR3 protein: CASSGGGPAVLYYGYTF
CDR3 length: 15; D gene: -; J gene: TRBJ2-3; clone size: -; V gene: TRBV7-9; CDR3 DNA: TGTGCCAGCAGCTCGGGGGTCTTTAGCACAGATACGCAGTATTTT; CDR3 protein: CASSSGVFSTDTQYF
CDR3 length: 13; D gene: -; J gene: TRBJ1-6; clone size: -; V gene: TRBV5-1; CDR3 DNA: TGCGCCAGCAGCCCCACCTATAATTCACCCCTCCACTTT; CDR3 protein: CASSPTYNSPLHF
CDR3 length: 17; D gene: TRBD2; J gene: TRBJ2-1; clone size: -; V gene: TRBV29-1; CDR3 DNA: TGCAGCGGGTACGGACTAGCGGGAGGGCCGGTCTACAATGAGCAGTTCTTC; CDR3 protein: CSGYGLAGGPVYNEQFF
CDR3 length: 16; D gene: TRBD1; J gene: TRBJ2-7; clone size: -; V gene: TRBV7-2; CDR3 DNA: TGTGCCAGCAGCTCCCGGACAGGGTCCGGCTCCTACGAGCAGTACTTC; CDR3 protein: CASSSRTGSGSYEQYF
CDR3 length: 15; D gene: TRBD2; J gene: TRBJ2-7; clone size: once; V gene: TRBV7-3; CDR3 DNA: TGTGCCAGCAGCTTAGGTAGCGGGGGGGCCTACGAGCAGTACTTC; CDR3 protein: CASSLGSGGAYEQYF
CDR3 length: 15; D gene: -; J gene: TRBJ1-4; clone size: -; V gene: TRBV5-1; CDR3 DNA: TGCGCCAGCAGCTTGGCTGTAGCGGGGAATGAAAAACTGTTTTTT; CDR3 protein: CASSLAVAGNEKLFF
CDR3 length: 15; D gene: TRBD1; J gene: TRBJ2-2; clone size: -; V gene: TRBV5-1; CDR3 DNA: TGCGCCAGCAGCCCACAGGGGGGACGAACCGGGGAGCTGTTTTTT; CDR3 protein: CASSPQGGRTGELFF
CDR3 length: 14; D gene: TRBD1; J gene: TRBJ1-4; clone size: -; V gene: TRBV14; CDR3 DNA: TGTGCCAGCAGCCGGACAGGGAGAAATGAAAAACTGTTTTTT; CDR3 protein: CASSRTGRNEKLFF
CDR3 length: 15; D gene: -; J gene: TRBJ2-7; clone size: -; V gene: TRBV2; CDR3 DNA: TGTGCCAGCACCCCCTTGGACAGTTCGCTCTACGAGCAGTACTTC; CDR3 protein: CASTPLDSSLYEQYF
CDR3 length: 17; D gene: TRBD1; J gene: TRBJ1-4; clone size: -; V gene: TRBV2; CDR3 DNA: TGTGCCAGCAGTGATTGGGCAGGGGGTACAACTAATGAAAAACTGTTTTTT; CDR3 protein: CASSDWAGGTTNEKLFF
CDR3 length: 15; D gene: -; J gene: TRBJ1-5; clone size: once; V gene: TRBV4-1; CDR3 DNA: TGCGCCAGCAGCCCCAGCGGGGGGCCAGGTCAGCCCCAGCATTTT; CDR3 protein: CASSPSGGPGQPQHF
CDR3 length: 16; D gene: -; J gene: TRBJ1-1; clone size: once; V gene: TRBV5-1; CDR3 DNA: TGCGCCAGCAGCTTGGCCTCTAGGCCGGGGGACACTGAAGCTTTCTTT; CDR3 protein: CASSLASRPGDTEAFF
CDR3 length: 15; D gene: -; J gene: TRBJ2-3; clone size: -; V gene: TRBV7-9; CDR3 DNA: TGTGCCAGCAGCTTAGCGCAGGCAGCTACAGATACGCAGTATTTT; CDR3 protein: CASSLAQAATDTQYF
CDR3 length: 15; D gene: TRBD1; J gene: TRBJ1-4; clone size: -; V gene: TRBV11-3; CDR3 DNA: TGTGCCAGCAGCTTACCAGGGGGCGGAGAGGAAAAACTGTTTTTT; CDR3 protein: CASSLPGGGEEKLFF
CDR3 length: 15; D gene: TRBD1; J gene: TRBJ2-7; clone size: -; V gene: TRBV2; CDR3 DNA: TGTGCCAGCAGTGAAGCGGGGGTACAGGGGGTCGAGCAGTACTTC; CDR3 protein: CASSEAGVQGVEQYF
CDR3 length: 15; D gene: TRBD1; J gene: TRBJ1-1; clone size: -; V gene: TRBV5-1; CDR3 DNA: TGCGCCAGCAGCTTAAGACAGGGATCGGACACTGAAGCTTTCTTT; CDR3 protein: CASSLRQGSDTEAFF
CDR3 length: 17; D gene: TRBD2; J gene: TRBJ2-1; clone size: -; V gene: TRBV15; CDR3 DNA: TGTGCCACCAGCGCGGGGGGCATTGGCCGGGAGAGGGATGAGCAGTTCTTC; CDR3 protein: CATSAGGIGRERDEQFF
CDR3 length: 15; D gene: TRBD1; J gene: TRBJ1-2; clone size: -; V gene: TRBV6-6; CDR3 DNA: TGTGCCAGCAGCCCCAAGGCGACAGGGAACTATGGCTACACCTTC; CDR3 protein: CASSPKATGNYGYTF
CDR3 length: 17; D gene: TRBD1; J gene: TRBJ1-4; clone size: -; V gene: TRBV5-1; CDR3 DNA: TGCGCCAGCAGCTTGGGGCAGTGGGACAGCAGAGATGAAAAACTGTTTTTT; CDR3 protein: CASSLGQWDSRDEKLFF
CDR3 length: 15; D gene: -; J gene: TRBJ2-7; clone size: -; V gene: TRBV11-3; CDR3 DNA: TGTGCCAGCAGCCGGCGAGGAGGGAGCTCCTACGAGCAGTACTTC; CDR3 protein: CASSRRGGSSYEQYF
CDR3 length: 14; D gene: -; J gene: TRBJ1-3; clone size: once; V gene: TRBV6-1; CDR3 DNA: TGTGCCAGCAGTGAAGATGAACAAGGAAACACCATATATTTT; CDR3 protein: CASSEDEQGNTIYF